This section outlines one TCR beta chain sequence together with its context. Within the sample, other DNA sequences also encode this same CDR3. The CDR3 extends over 14 amino acids. With V trimmed by 2 bases and J by 4 bases, 4 bases remained unmatched. Germline loops: CDR1 SNHLY, CDR2 FYNNEI. Templates that were synthetic TCR analogs were spiked into each PCR. Clones were read by immunoSEQ multiplex PCR, and TCRdb kept only the in-frame ones, dropping some. The sample records about 82,000 clones, roughly 82% being singletons. The number of samples from each patient was between 1 and 8, taken pretreatment and on-treatment. The data originate from a study of PD-L1 blockade in urothelial cancer. Across the study: Analysis of the blood was performed 3 weeks (second dose) and 6 weeks after treatment start.

The rearrangement joins TRBV2 to TRBJ1-2; 7 positions match TRBD1. Material: PBMCs, obtained around atezolizumab (anti-PD-L1) treatment. The clonotype comes from a man in his sixties or seventies with urothelial cancer. The CDR3 DNA sequence: TGTGCCAGCAGTGAAAACAGGGGAAGCTATGGCTACACCTTC. It translates to CASSENRGSYGYTF.